A single T cell receptor beta chain is shown here with its context. Antigen unknown. Produced via immunoSEQ multiplex PCR; TCRdb's table is partial and in-frame only. The sample has over a million clones, about 96% seen once. The CDR3 contains 15 residues. Germline CDR1 is MDHEN and CDR2 is SYDVKM. With 4 bases clipped from V and 8 bases from J, the junction kept 8 bases outside the gene matches. The data are from a study of shared clonotypes between healthy human individuals. Overall study findings and caveats: Four donors had around 5% of their naive CD4 clonotypes in common.

The chain has TRBV28 and TRBJ2-1, with 10 bases fitting TRBD1. This TCR was sampled from a man aged 25 to 40 in good health. Source material: naive CD4+ T cells sorted from blood. Subset denoted: CD45RA+ positively selected. CDR3 region: CASSSRQGAYDEQFF. The CDR3 DNA sequence: TGTGCCAGCAGTTCCCGACAGGGGGCGTATGATGAGCAGTTCTTC. Full variable domain (remainder filled in from reference TRBV28 and TRBJ2-1): DVKVTQSSRYLVKRTGEKVFLECVQDMDHENMFWYRQDPGLGLRLIYFSYDVKMKEKGDIPEGYSVSREKKERFSLILESASTNQTSMYLCASSSRQGAYDEQFFGPGTRLTVL.